A selection of T cell receptor beta chains follows, all from one sample in a study of tumour-infiltrating T cells in Burkitt lymphoma. Here immunoSEQ multiplex PCR was the method, and the copy in TCRdb shows in-frame clones only, minus some. The sample holds 14,000 or so clones, approximately 28% seen once. Sequenced: tumor tissue. Receptor source: a human donor with diffuse large B-cell lymphoma. Both conserved end residues are part of each CDR3. A D gene is named only where the DNA matches it firmly. Some rows have no size entry. The others give once, few or many, or a class for an expanded clone.

>NA|TRBJ2-7|14|TRBV19|TRBD2
TGTGCCAGTAGAGCTGATAGCGGGAGCTACGAGCAGTACTTC
CASRADSGSYEQYF
>NA|TRBJ2-3|15|TRBV9|NA
TGTGCCAGCAGCTCAGGGGCGGTCCGCGGGGATACGCAGTATTTT
CASSSGAVRGDTQYF
>NA|TRBJ1-5|16|TRBV27|TRBD1
TGTGCCAGCAGTTCCCGACAGGGGGCTCGCAATCAGCCCCAGCATTTT
CASSSRQGARNQPQHF
>once|TRBJ1-5|15|TRBV5-5|NA
TGTGCCAGCAGCTTGTTCCCAGGGAGAGATCAGCCCCAGCATTTT
CASSLFPGRDQPQHF
>few|TRBJ1-3|15|TRBV7-9|TRBD1
TGTGCCAGCAGCACAACAGGGGGCTCTGGAAACACCATATATTTT
CASSTTGGSGNTIYF
>NA|TRBJ2-1|13|TRBV2|TRBD2
TGTGCCGGCGGGGGGAGCTCCTACAATGAGCAGTTCTTC
CAGGGSSYNEQFF
>few|TRBJ2-5|14|TRBV15|NA
TGTGCCACCAGCAGAGAGTTACAGAGGGAGACCCAGTACTTC
CATSRELQRETQYF
>NA|TRBJ2-1|15|TRBV5-6|NA
TGTGCCAGCAGCTTGGCTAGGCGTCCCCCTAATGAGCAGTTCTTC
CASSLARRPPNEQFF
>NA|TRBJ1-1|13|TRBV4-1|NA
TGCGCCAGCAGCCAAGACGGGGGAGCTGAAGCTTTCTTT
CASSQDGGAEAFF
>once|TRBJ2-2|19|TRBV2|NA
TGTGCCAGCAGTGGGTCGGCAGGGGCAAATTCAGCGAACACCGGGGAGCTGTTTTTT
CASSGSAGANSANTGELFF
>NA|TRBJ2-1|16|TRBV9|TRBD2
TGTGCCAGCAGCGTAGAGGCGACTAGCGGGGGGCATGAGCAGTTCTTC
CASSVEATSGGHEQFF
>few|TRBJ2-1|15|TRBV5-1|TRBD2
TGCGCCACCACGGAAGGGGCTAGCGGATACAATGAGCAGTTCTTC
CATTEGASGYNEQFF
>NA|TRBJ1-4|13|TRBV7-9|NA
TGTGCCAGCAGCTTAGGGGATATGGAAAAACTGTTTTTT
CASSLGDMEKLFF
>NA|TRBJ2-7|13|TRBV9|NA
TGTGCCAGCAGCGTAGGGGATCCCTACGAGCAGTACTTC
CASSVGDPYEQYF
>few|TRBJ2-2|17|TRBV9|NA
TGTGCCAGCAGCGTAGCAGGTAATGATTGGAGGACCGGGGAGCTGTTTTTT
CASSVAGNDWRTGELFF
>NA|TRBJ1-5|16|TRBV7-6|TRBD1
TGTGCCAGCAGCCAAGGGGACAGTTATAGCAATCAGCCCCAGCATTTT
CASSQGDSYSNQPQHF
>NA|TRBJ1-1|17|TRBV27|NA
TGTGCCAGCAGTTTCGGGGCAGGAAGGATAATGAACACTGAAGCTTTCTTT
CASSFGAGRIMNTEAFF
>NA|TRBJ2-7|14|TRBV28|NA
TGTGCCAGCACCCCAGAGGGGGGTTTGTTCGAGCAGTACTTC
CASTPEGGLFEQYF
>few|TRBJ2-7|16|TRBV27|TRBD2
TGTGCCAGCAGTTTCCTCAACAGACTAGCTGGCCACGAGCAGTACTTC
CASSFLNRLAGHEQYF
>once|TRBJ2-1|18|TRBV4-1|TRBD2
TGCGCCAGCAGCCAAGAGAGGTCCTTAGCGGGAATGTACAATGAGCAGTTCTTC
CASSQERSLAGMYNEQFF
>few|TRBJ2-7|13|TRBV30|NA
TGTGCCTGGAGCGTCTCGGACAGCTACGAGCAGTACTTC
CAWSVSDSYEQYF
>few|TRBJ1-5|15|TRBV4-1|TRBD1
TGCGCCAGCAGCCAAAGGACAGGAGGGGATCAGCCCCAGCATTTT
CASSQRTGGDQPQHF
>NA|TRBJ2-1|16|TRBV6-6|TRBD2
TGTGCCAGCAGCTCGGGACTAGCGGGAGGGCAAAATGAGCAGTTCTTC
CASSSGLAGGQNEQFF
>few|TRBJ2-1|14|TRBV5-4|TRBD2
TGTGCCAGCACTGGGACTAGCGGGAGATATGAGCAGTTCTTC
CASTGTSGRYEQFF
>NA|TRBJ1-1|13|TRBV6-1|NA
TGTGCCAGCAGTCGACAGATGAACACTGAAGCTTTCTTT
CASSRQMNTEAFF
>few|TRBJ2-1|15|TRBV9|TRBD2
TGTGCCAGCAGCGTAGCCAGCGGGAGTATCCATGAGCAGTTCTTC
CASSVASGSIHEQFF
>NA|TRBJ2-1|16|TRBV5-1|TRBD2
TGCGCCAGCAGCGGGACTAGCGGGCCTCCCCACAATGAGCAGTTCTTC
CASSGTSGPPHNEQFF
>NA|TRBJ2-2|18|TRBV7-9|NA
TGTGCCAGCAGCCACTTCTCGGGGCAGGGAGCGAACACCGGGGAGCTGTTTTTT
CASSHFSGQGANTGELFF
>few|TRBJ2-7|12|TRBV14|NA
TGTGCCAGCAGCCAAGAACTATACGAGCAGTACTTC
CASSQELYEQYF
>NA|TRBJ2-3|16|TRBV9|TRBD2
TGTGCCAGCAGCAGCGGGACTAGCAGAAGCACAGATACGCAGTATTTT
CASSSGTSRSTDTQYF
>NA|TRBJ2-7|15|TRBV27|NA
TGTGCCAGCGCCCGGACGTACCAAGCCATCAGCGAGCAGTACTTC
CASARTYQAISEQYF
>NA|TRBJ1-4|14|TRBV29-1|NA
TGCAGCGTGGGGGGACATGCAACTAATGAAAAACTGTTTTTT
CSVGGHATNEKLFF
>few|TRBJ1-2|13|TRBV7-9|NA
TGTGCCAGCAGCCCGGACGGGCTCTATGGCTACACCTTC
CASSPDGLYGYTF
>few|TRBJ1-1|11|TRBV20-1|NA
TGCGCAGGGCTATGGAACACTGAAGCTTTCTTT
CAGLWNTEAFF
>NA|TRBJ1-3|15|TRBV7-8|NA
TGTGCCAGCAGCTTAGGGAGGGGATCTGGAAACACCATATATTTT
CASSLGRGSGNTIYF
>few|TRBJ1-2|13|TRBV27|TRBD1
TGTGCCAGCAGTATCAGGGGGAACTATGGCTACACCTTC
CASSIRGNYGYTF
>NA|TRBJ2-3|13|TRBV12-5|TRBD2
TGTGCTAGTGGCCTAGCGGGAGAAGGGGGGCAGTATTTT
CASGLAGEGGQYF
>NA|TRBJ1-2|15|TRBV6-5|TRBD1
TGTGCCAGCAGTTACTCGAGCGGGACAGGCTATGGCTACACCTTC
CASSYSSGTGYGYTF
>NA|TRBJ2-7|14|TRBV9|NA
TGTGCCAGCAGCGTAGGCCCGGATGCCTACGAGCAGTACTTC
CASSVGPDAYEQYF
>once|TRBJ2-7|15|TRBV7-8|TRBD2
TGTGCCAGCAGGACCGGGACTAGCGGGACTTACGAGCAGTACTTC
CASRTGTSGTYEQYF
>few|TRBJ1-2|12|TRBV9|NA
TGTGCCAGCAGCTCCAACCCGTATGGCTACACCTTC
CASSSNPYGYTF
>NA|TRBJ2-3|14|TRBV11-2|NA
TGTGCCAGCAGCTTTTTCGGCGGCACAGATACGCAGTATTTT
CASSFFGGTDTQYF
>NA|TRBJ1-1|13|TRBV30|NA
TGTGCCTGGAGTGTTTGGGGGGGCCGGGAAGCTTTCTTT
CAWSVWGGREAFF
>NA|TRBJ2-7|14|TRBV5-1|TRBD2
TGCGCCAGCAGCCGGACTAGCGGAACCTACGAGCAGTACTTC
CASSRTSGTYEQYF
>NA|TRBJ2-5|14|TRBV6-1|NA
TGTGCCAGCAGTGAAATCGAGTCCCAAGAGACCCAGTACTTC
CASSEIESQETQYF
>NA|TRBJ1-4|17|TRBV15|NA
TGTGCCACCAGCAGAGGATTCAGACAGCTAACTAATGAAAAACTGTTTTTT
CATSRGFRQLTNEKLFF
>NA|TRBJ2-7|14|TRBV6-5|TRBD2
TGTGCCAGCAGTCTCCTCTCTGGGGGGGACGAGCAGTACTTC
CASSLLSGGDEQYF
>medium-sized|TRBJ2-3|14|TRBV9|NA
TGTGCCAGCAGCCCCGGCCCAGGGACAGATACGCAGTATTTT
CASSPGPGTDTQYF
>few|TRBJ1-2|16|TRBV9|TRBD1
TGTGCCAGCAGCGTAGATAGGACAGGAGAGCGGTATGGCTACACCTTC
CASSVDRTGERYGYTF
>NA|TRBJ2-7|16|TRBV7-6|NA
TGTGCCAGCAGCTTAGAAGGGGGTAGGAGCTCCTACGAGCAGTACTTC
CASSLEGGRSSYEQYF
>few|TRBJ2-3|15|TRBV29-1|NA
TGCAGCGTGTTAAGACAGCCGTACAGATTGGATACGCAGTATTTT
CSVLRQPYRLDTQYF
>NA|TRBJ1-5|17|TRBV6-9|TRBD1
TGTGCCGGTAAGGAACGGGACAGAAATTATAGCAATCAGCCCCAGCATTTT
CAGKERDRNYSNQPQHF
>NA|TRBJ2-7|12|TRBV30|NA
TGTGCCTGGAGTGTAGGGGTTTACGAGCAGTACTTC
CAWSVGVYEQYF
>NA|TRBJ1-5|16|TRBV19|TRBD1
TGTGCCAGTAGTATGGGGACAGGGAGAAACAATCAGCCCCAGCATTTT
CASSMGTGRNNQPQHF
>NA|TRBJ1-1|16|TRBV21-1|NA
TGTGCCAGCAGCCCCGCCTGGGACAGACTGAACACTGAAGCTTTCTTT
CASSPAWDRLNTEAFF
>NA|TRBJ1-5|14|TRBV10-3|NA
TGTGCCATCAGTGAGTTGAAACAGGACCAGCCCCAGCATTTT
CAISELKQDQPQHF
>few|TRBJ1-3|16|TRBV9|TRBD1
TGTGCCAGCAGCGTATCCCCTGGGACAGCTGGAAACACCATATATTTT
CASSVSPGTAGNTIYF